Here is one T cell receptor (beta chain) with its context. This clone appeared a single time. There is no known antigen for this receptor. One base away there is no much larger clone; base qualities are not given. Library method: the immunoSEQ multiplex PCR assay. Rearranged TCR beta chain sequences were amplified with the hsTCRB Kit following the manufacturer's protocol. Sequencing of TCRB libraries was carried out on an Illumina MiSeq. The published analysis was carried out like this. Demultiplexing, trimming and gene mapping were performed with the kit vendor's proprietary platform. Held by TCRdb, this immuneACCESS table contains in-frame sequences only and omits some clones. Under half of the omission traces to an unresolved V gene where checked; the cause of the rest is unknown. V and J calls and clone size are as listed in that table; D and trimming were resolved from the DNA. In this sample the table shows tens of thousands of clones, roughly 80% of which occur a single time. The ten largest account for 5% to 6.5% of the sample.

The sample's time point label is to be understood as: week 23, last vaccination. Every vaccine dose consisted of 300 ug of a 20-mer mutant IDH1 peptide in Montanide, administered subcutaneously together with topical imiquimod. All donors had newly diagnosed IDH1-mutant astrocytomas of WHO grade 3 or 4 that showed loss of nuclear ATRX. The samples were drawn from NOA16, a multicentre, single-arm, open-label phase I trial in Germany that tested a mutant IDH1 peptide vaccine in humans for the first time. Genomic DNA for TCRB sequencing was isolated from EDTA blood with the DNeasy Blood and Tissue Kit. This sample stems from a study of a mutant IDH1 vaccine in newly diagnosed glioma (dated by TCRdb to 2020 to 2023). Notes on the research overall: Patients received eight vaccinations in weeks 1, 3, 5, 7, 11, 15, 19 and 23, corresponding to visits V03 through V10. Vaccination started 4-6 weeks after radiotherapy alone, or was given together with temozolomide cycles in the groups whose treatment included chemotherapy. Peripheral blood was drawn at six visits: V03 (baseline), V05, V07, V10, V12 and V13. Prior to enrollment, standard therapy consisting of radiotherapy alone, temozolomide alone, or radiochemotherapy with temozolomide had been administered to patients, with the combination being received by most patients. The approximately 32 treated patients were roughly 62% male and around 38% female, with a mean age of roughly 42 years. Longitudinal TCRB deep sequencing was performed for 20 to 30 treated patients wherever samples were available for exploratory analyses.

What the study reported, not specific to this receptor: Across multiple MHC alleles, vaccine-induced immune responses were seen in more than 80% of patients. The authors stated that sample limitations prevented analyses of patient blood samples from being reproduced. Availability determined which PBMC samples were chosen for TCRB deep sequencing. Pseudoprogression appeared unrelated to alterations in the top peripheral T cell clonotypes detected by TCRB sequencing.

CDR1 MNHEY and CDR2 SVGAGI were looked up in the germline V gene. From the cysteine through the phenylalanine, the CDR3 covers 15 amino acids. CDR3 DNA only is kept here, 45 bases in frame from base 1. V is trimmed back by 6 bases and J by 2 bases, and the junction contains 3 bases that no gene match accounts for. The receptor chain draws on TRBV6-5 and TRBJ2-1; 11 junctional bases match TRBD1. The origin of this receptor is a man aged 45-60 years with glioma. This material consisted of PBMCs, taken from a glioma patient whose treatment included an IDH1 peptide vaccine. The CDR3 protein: CASRADRGPYNEQFF. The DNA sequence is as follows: TGTGCCAGCAGAGCGGACAGGGGGCCCTACAATGAGCAGTTCTTC.